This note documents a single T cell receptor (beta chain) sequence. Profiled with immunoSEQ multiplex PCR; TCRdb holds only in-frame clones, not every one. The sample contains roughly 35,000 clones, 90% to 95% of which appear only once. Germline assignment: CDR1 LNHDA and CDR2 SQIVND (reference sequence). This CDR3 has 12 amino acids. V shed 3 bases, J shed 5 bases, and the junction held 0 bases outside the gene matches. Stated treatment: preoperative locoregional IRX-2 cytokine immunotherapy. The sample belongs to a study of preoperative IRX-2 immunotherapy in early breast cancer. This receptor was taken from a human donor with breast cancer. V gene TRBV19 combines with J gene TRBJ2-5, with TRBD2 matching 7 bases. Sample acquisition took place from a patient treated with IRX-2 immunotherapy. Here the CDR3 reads CASSIGRETQYF. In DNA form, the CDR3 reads TGTGCCAGTAGTATCGGGAGGGAGACCCAGTACTTC.